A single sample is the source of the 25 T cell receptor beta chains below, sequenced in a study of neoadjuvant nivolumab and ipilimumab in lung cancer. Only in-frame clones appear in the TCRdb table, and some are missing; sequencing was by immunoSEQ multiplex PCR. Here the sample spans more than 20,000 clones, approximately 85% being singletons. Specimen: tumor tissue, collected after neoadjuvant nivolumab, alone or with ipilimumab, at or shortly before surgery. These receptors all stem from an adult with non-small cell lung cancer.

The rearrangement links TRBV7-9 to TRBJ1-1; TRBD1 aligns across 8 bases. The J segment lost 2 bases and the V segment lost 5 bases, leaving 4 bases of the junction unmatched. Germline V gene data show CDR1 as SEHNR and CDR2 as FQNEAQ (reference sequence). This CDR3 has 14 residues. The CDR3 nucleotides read TGTGCCAGCAGCCGAACAGGGGGAAACACTGAAGCTTTCTTT. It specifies CASSRTGGNTEAFF.

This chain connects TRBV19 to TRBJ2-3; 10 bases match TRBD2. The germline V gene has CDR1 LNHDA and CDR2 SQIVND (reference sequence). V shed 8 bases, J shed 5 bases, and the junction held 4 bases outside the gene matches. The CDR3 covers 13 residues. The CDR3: CASVAGGRDTQYF. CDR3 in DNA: TGTGCCAGTGTAGCGGGAGGAAGAGATACGCAGTATTTT.

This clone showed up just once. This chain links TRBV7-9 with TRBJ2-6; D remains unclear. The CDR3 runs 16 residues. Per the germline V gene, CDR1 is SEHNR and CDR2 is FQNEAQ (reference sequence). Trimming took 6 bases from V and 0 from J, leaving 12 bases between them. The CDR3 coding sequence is TGTGCCAGCAGTCACAGCACGAGCTCTGGGGCCAACGTCCTGACTTTC. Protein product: CASSHSTSSGANVLTF.

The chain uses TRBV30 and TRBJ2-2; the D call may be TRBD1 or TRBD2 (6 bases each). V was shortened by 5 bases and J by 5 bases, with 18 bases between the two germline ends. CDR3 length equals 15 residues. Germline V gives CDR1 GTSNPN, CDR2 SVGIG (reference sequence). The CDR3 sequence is CAWYTRDIRTGELFF. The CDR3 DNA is TGTGCCTGGTACACGCGGGACATAAGGACCGGGGAGCTGTTTTTT. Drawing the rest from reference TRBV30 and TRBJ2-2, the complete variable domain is SQTIHQWPATLVQPVGSPLSLECTVEGTSNPNLYWYRQAAGRGLQLLFYSVGIGQISSEVPQNLSASRPQDRQFILSSKKLLLSDSGFYLCAWYTRDIRTGELFFGEGSRLTVL.

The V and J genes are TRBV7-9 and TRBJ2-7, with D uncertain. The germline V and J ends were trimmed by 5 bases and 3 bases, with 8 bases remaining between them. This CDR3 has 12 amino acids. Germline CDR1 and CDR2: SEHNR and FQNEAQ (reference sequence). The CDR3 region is CASSPDIYEQYF. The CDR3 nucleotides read TGTGCCAGCAGCCCAGACATCTACGAGCAGTACTTC.

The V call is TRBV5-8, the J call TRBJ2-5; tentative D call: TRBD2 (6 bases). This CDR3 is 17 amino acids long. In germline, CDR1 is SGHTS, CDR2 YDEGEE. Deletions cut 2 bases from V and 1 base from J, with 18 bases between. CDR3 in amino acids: CASSFVLGRRGQETQYF. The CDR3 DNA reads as TGTGCCAGCAGCTTTGTCCTAGGGAGGCGAGGCCAAGAGACCCAGTACTTC.

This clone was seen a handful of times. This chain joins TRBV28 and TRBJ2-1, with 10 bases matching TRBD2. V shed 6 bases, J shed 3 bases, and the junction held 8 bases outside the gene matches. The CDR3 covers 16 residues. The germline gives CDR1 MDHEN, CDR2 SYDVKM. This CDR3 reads CASSIAGTSVYNEQFF. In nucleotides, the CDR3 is TGTGCCAGCAGCATAGCCGGGACTAGCGTCTACAATGAGCAGTTCTTC.

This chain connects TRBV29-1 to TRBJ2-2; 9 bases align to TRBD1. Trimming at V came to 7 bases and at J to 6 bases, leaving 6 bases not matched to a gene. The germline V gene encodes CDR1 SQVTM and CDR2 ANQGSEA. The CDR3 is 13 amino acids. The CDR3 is CSARDRASGELFF. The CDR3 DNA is TGCAGCGCAAGGGACAGGGCTTCCGGGGAGCTGTTTTTT.

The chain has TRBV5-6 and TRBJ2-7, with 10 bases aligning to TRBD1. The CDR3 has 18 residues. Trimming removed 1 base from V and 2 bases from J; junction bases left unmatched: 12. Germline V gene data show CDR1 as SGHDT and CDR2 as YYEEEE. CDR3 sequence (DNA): TGTGCCAGCAGCTTGTGGTTCGGACCCGGGACAGGGGCCTACGAGCAGTACTTC. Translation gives CASSLWFGPGTGAYEQYF. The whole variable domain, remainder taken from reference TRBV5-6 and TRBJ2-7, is DAGVTQSPTHLIKTRGQQVTLRCSPKSGHDTVSWYQQALGQGPQFIFQYYEEEERQRGNFPDRFSGHQFPNYSSELNVNALLLGDSALYLCASSLWFGPGTGAYEQYFGPGTRLTVT.

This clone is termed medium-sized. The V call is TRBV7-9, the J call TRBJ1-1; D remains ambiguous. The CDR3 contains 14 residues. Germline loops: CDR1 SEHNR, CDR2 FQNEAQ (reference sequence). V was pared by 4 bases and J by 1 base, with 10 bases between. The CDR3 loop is CASSSDKRNTEAFF. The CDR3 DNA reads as TGTGCCAGCAGCTCCGATAAGAGGAACACTGAAGCTTTCTTT.

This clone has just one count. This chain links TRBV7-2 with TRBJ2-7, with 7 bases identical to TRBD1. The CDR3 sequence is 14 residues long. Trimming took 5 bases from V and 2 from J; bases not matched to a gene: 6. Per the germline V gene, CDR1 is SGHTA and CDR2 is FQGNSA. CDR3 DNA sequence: TGTGCCAGCAGCATTTACGGGACAGCCTACGAGCAGTACTTC. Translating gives CASSIYGTAYEQYF.

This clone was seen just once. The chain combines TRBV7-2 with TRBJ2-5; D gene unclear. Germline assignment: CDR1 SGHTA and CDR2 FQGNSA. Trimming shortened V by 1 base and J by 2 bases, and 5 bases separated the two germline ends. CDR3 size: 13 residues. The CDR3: CASSLGLQETQYF. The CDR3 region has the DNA TGTGCCAGCAGCTTAGGACTGCAAGAGACCCAGTACTTC.

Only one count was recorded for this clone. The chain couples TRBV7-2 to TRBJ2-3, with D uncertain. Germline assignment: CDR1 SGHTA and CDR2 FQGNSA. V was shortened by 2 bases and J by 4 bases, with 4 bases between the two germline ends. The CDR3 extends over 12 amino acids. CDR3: CASSLYADTQYF. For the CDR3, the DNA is TGTGCCAGCAGCTTATACGCAGATACGCAGTATTTT. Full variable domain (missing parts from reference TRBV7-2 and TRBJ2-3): GAGVSQSPSNKVTEKGKDVELRCDPISGHTALYWYRQSLGQGLEFLIYFQGNSAPDKSGLPSDRFSAERTGGSVSTLTIQRTQQEDSAVYLCASSLYADTQYFGPGTRLTVL.

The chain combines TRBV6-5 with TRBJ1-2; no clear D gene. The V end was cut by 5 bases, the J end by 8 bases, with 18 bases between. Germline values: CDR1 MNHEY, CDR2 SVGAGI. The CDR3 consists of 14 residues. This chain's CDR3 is CASSLSSVSKGYTF. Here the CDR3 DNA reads TGTGCCAGCAGTCTCTCGTCTGTGTCGAAGGGCTACACCTTC.

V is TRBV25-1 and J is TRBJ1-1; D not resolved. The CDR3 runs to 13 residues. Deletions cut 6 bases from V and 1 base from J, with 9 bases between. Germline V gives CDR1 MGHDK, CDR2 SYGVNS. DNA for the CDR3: TGTGCCAGCAGCGGGGTGGCGAACACTGAAGCTTTCTTT. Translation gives CASSGVANTEAFF.

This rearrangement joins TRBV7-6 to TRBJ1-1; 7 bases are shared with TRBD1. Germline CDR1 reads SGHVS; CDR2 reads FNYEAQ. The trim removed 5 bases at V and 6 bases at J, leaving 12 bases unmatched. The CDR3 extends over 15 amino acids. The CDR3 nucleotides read TGTGCCAGCAGCCAACTTCAGGGGGACTTGGCTGAAGCTTTCTTT. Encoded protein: CASSQLQGDLAEAFF.

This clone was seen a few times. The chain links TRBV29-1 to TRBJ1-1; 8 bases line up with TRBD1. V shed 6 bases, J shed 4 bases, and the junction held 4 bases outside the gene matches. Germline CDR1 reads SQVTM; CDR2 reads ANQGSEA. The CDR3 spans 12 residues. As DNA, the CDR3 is TGCAGCGTATGGACAGGGAGCACTGAAGCTTTCTTT. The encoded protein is CSVWTGSTEAFF.

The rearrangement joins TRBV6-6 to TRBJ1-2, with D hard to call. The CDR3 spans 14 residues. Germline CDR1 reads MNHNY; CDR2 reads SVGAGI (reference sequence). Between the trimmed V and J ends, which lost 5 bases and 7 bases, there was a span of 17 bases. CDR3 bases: TGTGCCAGCAGTCCCCCGGGGAGTAAACTTGGCTACACCTTC. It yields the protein CASSPPGSKLGYTF.

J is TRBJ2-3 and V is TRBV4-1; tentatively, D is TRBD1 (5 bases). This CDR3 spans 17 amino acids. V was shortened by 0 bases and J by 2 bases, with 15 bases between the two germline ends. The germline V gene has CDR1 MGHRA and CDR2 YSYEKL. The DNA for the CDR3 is TGCGCCAGCAGCCAAGATCTTTGGGGCAGTTACACAGATACGCAGTATTTT. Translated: CASSQDLWGSYTDTQYF.

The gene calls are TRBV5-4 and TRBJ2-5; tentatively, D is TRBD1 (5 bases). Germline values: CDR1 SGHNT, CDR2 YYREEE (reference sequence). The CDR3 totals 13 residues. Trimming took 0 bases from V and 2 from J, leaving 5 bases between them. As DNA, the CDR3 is TGTGCCAGCAGCTTGGGACAGCAAGAGACCCAGTACTTC. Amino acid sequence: CASSLGQQETQYF.

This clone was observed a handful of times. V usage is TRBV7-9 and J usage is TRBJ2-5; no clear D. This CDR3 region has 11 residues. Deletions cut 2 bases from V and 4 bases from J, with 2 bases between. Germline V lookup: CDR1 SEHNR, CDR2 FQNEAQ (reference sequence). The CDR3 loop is CASSLLETQYF. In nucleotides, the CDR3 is TGTGCCAGCAGCTTATTAGAGACCCAGTACTTC. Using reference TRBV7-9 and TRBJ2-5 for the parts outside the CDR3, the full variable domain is DTGVSQNPRHKITKRGQNVTFRCDPISEHNRLYWYRQTLGQGPEFLTYFQNEAQLEKSRLLSDRFSAERPKGSFSTLEIQRTEQGDSAMYLCASSLLETQYFGPGTRLLVL.

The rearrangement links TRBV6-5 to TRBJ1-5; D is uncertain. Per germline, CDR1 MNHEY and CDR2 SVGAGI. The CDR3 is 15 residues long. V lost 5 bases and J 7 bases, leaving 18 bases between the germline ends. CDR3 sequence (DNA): TGTGCCAGCAGTCCCCTATGGGGAAGTGGACAGCCCCAGCATTTT. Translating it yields CASSPLWGSGQPQHF.

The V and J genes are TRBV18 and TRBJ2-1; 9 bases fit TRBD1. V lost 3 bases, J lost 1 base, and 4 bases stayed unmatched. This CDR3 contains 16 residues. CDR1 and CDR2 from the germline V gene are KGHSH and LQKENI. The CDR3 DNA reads TGTGCCAGCTCACCCCGGGACAGGGCATCCTACAATGAGCAGTTCTTC. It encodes CASSPRDRASYNEQFF.

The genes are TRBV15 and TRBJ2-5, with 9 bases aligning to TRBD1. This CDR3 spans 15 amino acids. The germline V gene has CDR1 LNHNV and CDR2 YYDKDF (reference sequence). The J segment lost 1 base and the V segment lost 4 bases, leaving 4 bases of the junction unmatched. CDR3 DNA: TGTGCCACCAGCACCCTGACAGGGGGCCAAGAGACCCAGTACTTC. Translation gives CATSTLTGGQETQYF.

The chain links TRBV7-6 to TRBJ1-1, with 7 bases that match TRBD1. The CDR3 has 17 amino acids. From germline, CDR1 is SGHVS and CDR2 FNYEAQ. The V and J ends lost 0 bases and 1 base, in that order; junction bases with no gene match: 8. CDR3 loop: CASSLAIPTGANTEAFF. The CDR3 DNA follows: TGTGCCAGCAGCTTAGCCATCCCCACAGGGGCGAACACTGAAGCTTTCTTT.